This T cell receptor (beta chain) was observed in a study of blood T cell repertoires in COVID-19 (dated by TCRdb to between 2020 and 2021). At the level of the whole study: Samples covering the acute and convalescent phases of COVID-19 were provided by collaborators in the United States, Italy and Spain. The prospective study material was composed of cDNA or gDNA derived from T cells, B-cell-depleted T cells, or PBMCs. The repertoires were released in a freely available public database meant as a resource for research on the immune response to SARS-CoV-2. Where HLA class I and class II types were available, the types were taken from metadata supplied by the sample provider, not from assay-based typing. A de-identified subject ID, COVID-19 status, age in years and sex were almost always included in the sample metadata. The samples were drawn from two sources: the first 160 participants of the ongoing ImmuneRACE study, and over 950 subjects contributed by 6 global collaborators. Subjects who had been exposed to COVID-19, were actively infected with it, or had recovered from it provided the deeply sampled blood TCRbeta repertoires that made up the dataset. What the study reported, not specific to this receptor: The amount of clinical and demographic metadata varied by source and participant and was provided uncurated.

The junction carries 20 bases between V and J, which are trimmed by 0 bases and 3 bases respectively. CDR1 and CDR2 are drawn from the germline V gene: MNHEY, SVGEGT. Reading from cysteine to phenylalanine, the CDR3 counts 19 amino acids. Only CDR3 DNA remains: 57 bases, in frame from the first base. The immunoSEQ Assay, a bias-controlled multiplex PCR, was used to amplify TCRbeta CDR3 regions from genomic DNA. The study's processing was this. Within the assay, amplification of reference gene primers was used to estimate how many nucleated cells each sample contained. To quantify the absolute abundance of each unique TCRbeta CDR3 rearrangement, sequence reads were collapsed and filtered. For each sample, productive Simpson clonality was calculated as the square root of Simpson's diversity index over productive rearrangements. The table was pulled from immuneACCESS by TCRdb, which kept in-frame rearrangements only. Such tables lose some clones; where checked, under half of the loss comes from unresolved V genes, and the rest has no known cause. V and J calls and clone size are those listed in that table; D and trimming were worked out from the DNA. A total of 200,000 or so clones appear in this sample, 70% to 85% of them only once. The ten largest clones represent approximately 1.8% of the sample.

Notes on this clone: What this receptor recognizes is not known. Base qualities are not recorded, but no much larger clone differs from it by a single base.

In the prospective study, participants were about 18 to 95 years old, resided in fewer than 25 geographic areas of the United States, and were enrolled through a virtual design. In the prospective study, participants were assigned to cohorts based on the clinical history participants reported in a screening survey and a study questionnaire. ImmuneRACE Cohort 3 recovered participants were defined by two consecutive negative NP/OP PCR tests, healthcare professional clearance, or symptom resolution. In the prospective study, mobile phlebotomists collected whole blood, serum and a nasopharyngeal or oropharyngeal swab from each participant. Additional blood draws and questionnaires over an approximately 2-month period could optionally be provided by prospective study participants. Prospective study blood samples were shipped either frozen or at room temperature before DNA extraction.

Sequenced material: PBMCs or T cells enriched from blood (not recorded which). The chain employs TRBV6-2 or TRBV6-3 and TRBJ1-4, with a tentative D gene TRBD1 over 5 matching bases. This receptor was obtained from a man aged 55 to 69 who had recovered from COVID-19. The CDR3 in this case is CASSYSRFGGREPNEKLFF. The nucleotide sequence reads TGTGCCAGCAGTTACTCGCGCTTCGGGGGACGGGAACCTAATGAAAAACTGTTTTTT.